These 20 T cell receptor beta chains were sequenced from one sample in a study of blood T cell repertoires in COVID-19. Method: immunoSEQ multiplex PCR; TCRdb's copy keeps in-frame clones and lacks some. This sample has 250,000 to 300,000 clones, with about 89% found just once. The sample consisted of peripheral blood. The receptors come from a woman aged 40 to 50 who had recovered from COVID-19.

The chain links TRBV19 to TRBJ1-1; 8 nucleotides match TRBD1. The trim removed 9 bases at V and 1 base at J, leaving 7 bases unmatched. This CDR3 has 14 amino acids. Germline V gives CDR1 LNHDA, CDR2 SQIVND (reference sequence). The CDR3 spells CASHPGTGNTEAFF. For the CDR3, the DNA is TGTGCCAGCCATCCCGGGACAGGGAACACTGAAGCTTTCTTT.

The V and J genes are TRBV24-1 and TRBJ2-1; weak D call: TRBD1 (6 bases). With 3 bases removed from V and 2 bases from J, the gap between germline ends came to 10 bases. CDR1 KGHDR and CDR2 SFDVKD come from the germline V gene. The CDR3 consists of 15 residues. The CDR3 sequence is CATSDNREPYNEQFF. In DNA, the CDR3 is TGTGCCACCAGTGATAACAGGGAACCCTACAATGAGCAGTTCTTC.

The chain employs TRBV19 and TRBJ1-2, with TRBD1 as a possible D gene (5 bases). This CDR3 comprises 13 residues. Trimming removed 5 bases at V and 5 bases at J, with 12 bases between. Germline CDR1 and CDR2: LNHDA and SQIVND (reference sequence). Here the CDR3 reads CASSLPGRYGYTF. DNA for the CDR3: TGTGCCAGTAGTTTGCCAGGGAGGTATGGCTACACCTTC.

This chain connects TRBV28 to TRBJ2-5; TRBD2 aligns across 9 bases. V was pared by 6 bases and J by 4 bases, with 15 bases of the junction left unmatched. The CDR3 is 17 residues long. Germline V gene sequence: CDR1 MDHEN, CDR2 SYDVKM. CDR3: CASSGGAGGDGRETQYF. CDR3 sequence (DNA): TGTGCCAGCAGCGGTGGAGCGGGAGGAGATGGGCGAGAGACCCAGTACTTC.

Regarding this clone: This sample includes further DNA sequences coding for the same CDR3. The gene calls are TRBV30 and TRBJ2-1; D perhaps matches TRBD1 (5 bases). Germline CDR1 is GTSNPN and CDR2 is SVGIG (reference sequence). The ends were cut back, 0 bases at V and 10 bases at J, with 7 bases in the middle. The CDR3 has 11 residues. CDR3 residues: CAWSVGAEQFF. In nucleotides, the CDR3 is TGTGCCTGGAGTGTAGGGGCAGAGCAGTTCTTC.

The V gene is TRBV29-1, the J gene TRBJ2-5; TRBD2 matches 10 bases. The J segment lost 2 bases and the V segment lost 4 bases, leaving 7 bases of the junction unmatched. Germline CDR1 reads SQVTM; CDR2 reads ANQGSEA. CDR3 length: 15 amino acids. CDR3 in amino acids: CSVAASGSLQETQYF. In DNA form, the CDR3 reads TGCAGCGTTGCGGCTAGCGGGAGCCTTCAAGAGACCCAGTACTTC. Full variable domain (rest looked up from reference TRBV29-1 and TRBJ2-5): SAVISQKPSRDICQRGTSLTIQCQVDSQVTMMFWYRQQPGQSLTLIATANQGSEATYESGFVIDKFPISRPNLTFSTLTVSNMSPEDSSIYLCSVAASGSLQETQYFGPGTRLLVL.

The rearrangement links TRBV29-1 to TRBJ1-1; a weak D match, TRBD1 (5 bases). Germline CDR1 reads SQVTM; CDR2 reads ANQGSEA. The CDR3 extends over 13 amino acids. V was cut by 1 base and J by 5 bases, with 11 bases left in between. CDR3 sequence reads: CSVEVTRATEAFF. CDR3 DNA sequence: TGCAGCGTTGAAGTTACCAGGGCGACTGAAGCTTTCTTT.

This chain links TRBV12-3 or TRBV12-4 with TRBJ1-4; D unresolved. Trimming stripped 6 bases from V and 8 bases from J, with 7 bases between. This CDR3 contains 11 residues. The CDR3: CASRSGEKLFF. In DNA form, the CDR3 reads TGTGCCAGCAGATCGGGAGAAAAACTGTTTTTT.

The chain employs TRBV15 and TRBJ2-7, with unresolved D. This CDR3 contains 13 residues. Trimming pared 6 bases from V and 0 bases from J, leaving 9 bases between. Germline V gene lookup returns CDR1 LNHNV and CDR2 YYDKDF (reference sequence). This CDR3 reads CATRLPGSYEQYF. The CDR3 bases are TGTGCCACCAGGCTGCCCGGCTCCTACGAGCAGTACTTC.

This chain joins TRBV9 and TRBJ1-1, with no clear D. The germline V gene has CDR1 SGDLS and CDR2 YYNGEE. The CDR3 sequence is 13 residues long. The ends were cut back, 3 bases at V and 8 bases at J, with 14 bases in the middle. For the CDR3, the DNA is TGTGCCAGCAGCGGCGACGGTCGCGGGGAAGCTTTCTTT. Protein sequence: CASSGDGRGEAFF.

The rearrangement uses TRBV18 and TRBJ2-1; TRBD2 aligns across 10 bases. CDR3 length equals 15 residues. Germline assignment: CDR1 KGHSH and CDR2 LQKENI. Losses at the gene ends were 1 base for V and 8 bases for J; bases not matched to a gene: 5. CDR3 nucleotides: TGTGCCAGCTCACCACGGTCCGGACTAGCGGATGAGCAGTTCTTC. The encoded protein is CASSPRSGLADEQFF.

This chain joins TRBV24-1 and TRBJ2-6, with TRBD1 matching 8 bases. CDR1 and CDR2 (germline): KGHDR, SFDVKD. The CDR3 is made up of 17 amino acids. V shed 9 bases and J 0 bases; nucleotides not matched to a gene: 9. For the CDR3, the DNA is TGTGCCACCTCCCCCGGACAGGGAATCTCTGGGGCCAACGTCCTGACTTTC. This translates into CATSPGQGISGANVLTF.

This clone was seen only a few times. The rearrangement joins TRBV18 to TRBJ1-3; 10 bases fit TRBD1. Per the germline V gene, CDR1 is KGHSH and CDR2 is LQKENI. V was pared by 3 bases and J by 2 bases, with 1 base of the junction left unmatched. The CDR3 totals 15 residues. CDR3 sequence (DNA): TGTGCCAGCTCACCGGGACAGGGGCCTGGAAACACCATATATTTT. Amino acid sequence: CASSPGQGPGNTIYF. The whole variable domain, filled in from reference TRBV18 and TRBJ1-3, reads NAGVMQNPRHLVRRRGQEARLRCSPMKGHSHVYWYRQLPEEGLKFMVYLQKENIIDESGMPKERFSAEFPKEGPSILRIQQVVRGDSAAYFCASSPGQGPGNTIYFGEGSWLTVV.

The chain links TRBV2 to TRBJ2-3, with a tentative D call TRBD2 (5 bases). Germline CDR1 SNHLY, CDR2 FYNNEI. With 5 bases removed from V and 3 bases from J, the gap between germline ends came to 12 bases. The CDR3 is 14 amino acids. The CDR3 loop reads CASSKTGKTDTQYF. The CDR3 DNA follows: TGTGCCAGCAGTAAGACCGGGAAAACAGATACGCAGTATTTT.

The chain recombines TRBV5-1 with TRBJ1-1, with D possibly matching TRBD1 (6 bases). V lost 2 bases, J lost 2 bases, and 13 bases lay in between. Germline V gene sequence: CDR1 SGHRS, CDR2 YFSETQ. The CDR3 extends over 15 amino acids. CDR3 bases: TGCGCCAGCAGCTTTGGAAACAGGGAAAACACTGAAGCTTTCTTT. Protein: CASSFGNRENTEAFF.

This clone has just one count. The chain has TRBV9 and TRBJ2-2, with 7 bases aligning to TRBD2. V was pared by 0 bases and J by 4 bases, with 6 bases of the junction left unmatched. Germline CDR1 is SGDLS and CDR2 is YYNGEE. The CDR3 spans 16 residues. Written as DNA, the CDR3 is TGTGCCAGCAGCGTAGGCCCGGGAGGCGGCACCGGGGAGCTGTTTTTT. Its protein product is CASSVGPGGGTGELFF. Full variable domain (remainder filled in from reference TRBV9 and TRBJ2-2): DSGVTQTPKHLITATGQRVTLRCSPRSGDLSVYWYQQSLDQGLQFLIQYYNGEERAKGNILERFSAQQFPDLHSELNLSSLELGDSALYFCASSVGPGGGTGELFFGEGSRLTVL.

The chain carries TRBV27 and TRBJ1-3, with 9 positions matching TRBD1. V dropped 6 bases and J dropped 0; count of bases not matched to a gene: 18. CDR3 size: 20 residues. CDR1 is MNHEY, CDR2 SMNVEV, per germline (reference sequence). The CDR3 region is CASSPRTGAVMGFSGNTIYF. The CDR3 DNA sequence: TGTGCCAGCAGCCCTCGGACAGGGGCAGTTATGGGATTCTCTGGAAACACCATATATTTT.

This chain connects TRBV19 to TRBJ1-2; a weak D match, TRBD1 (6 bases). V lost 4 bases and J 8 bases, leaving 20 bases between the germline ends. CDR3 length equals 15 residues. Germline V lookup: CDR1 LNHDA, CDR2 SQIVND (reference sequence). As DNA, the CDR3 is TGTGCCAGTAGTACCCAATCCGGGACACGCGGGGGCTACACCTTC. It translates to CASSTQSGTRGGYTF.

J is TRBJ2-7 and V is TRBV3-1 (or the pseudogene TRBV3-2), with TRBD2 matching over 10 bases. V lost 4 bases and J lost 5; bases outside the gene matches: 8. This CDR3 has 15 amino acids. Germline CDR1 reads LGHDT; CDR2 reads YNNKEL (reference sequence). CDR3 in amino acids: CASSPKTSGLDEQYF. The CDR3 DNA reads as TGTGCCAGCAGCCCCAAGACTAGCGGGTTGGACGAGCAGTACTTC.

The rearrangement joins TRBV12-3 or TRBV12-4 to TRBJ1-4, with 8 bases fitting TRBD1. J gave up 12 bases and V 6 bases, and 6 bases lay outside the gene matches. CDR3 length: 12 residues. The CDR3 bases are TGTGCCAGCAGGAAACTCAGGGGGCAACTGTTTTTT. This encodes CASRKLRGQLFF.